One and the same sample provided the 27 T cell receptor beta chains below, sequenced in a study of T cell repertoires in cytomegalovirus infection. TCRdb reprocessed the reads with MiXCR, giving one entry per CDR3 protein. The profile shows about 260,000 distinct CDR3 sequences, approximately 14% of them singletons. Sequenced input: PBMCs. The receptor set was obtained from a human donor in good health (CMV status not recorded). Some clones in this sample may be carry-over from other donors' samples.

This clonotype was observed once. A junction boundary mismatches the germline segment, possibly from a read error. This chain links TRBV6-8 with TRBJ2-5, with D maybe TRBD2 (7 bases). This CDR3 is 14 amino acids long. CDR1 is MNHGY, CDR2 SAAAGT, per germline. The CDR3 is CASSIGTKGETQCF. As DNA, the CDR3 is TGTGCCAGCAGTATCGGGACTAAGGGGGAGACCCAGTGCTTC.

This clonotype was counted ten times or more. The genes are TRBV7-2 and TRBJ1-5; perhaps TRBD1 as D (5 bases). This CDR3 has 16 amino acids. V was pared by 5 bases and J by 0 bases, with 14 bases between. The germline CDR1 and CDR2 sequences are SGHTA and FQGNSA. CDR3 sequence: CASSAYSGDSNQPQHF. CDR3 bases: TGTGCCAGCAGCGCCTATTCGGGGGATAGCAATCAGCCCCAGCATTTT.

V is TRBV18 and J is TRBJ2-7; 7 bases align to TRBD1. Germline CDR1 KGHSH, CDR2 LQKENI. The length of the CDR3 is 15 residues. V gave up 1 base and J gave up 3 bases; unmatched junction bases: 6. The CDR3 loop reads CASSPQGAILYEQYF. CDR3 in DNA: TGTGCCAGCTCACCACAGGGGGCGATTCTCTACGAGCAGTACTTC.

This clonotype was counted between two and nine times. The chain is built from TRBV9 and TRBJ1-1, with no clear D. In germline, CDR1 is SGDLS, CDR2 YYNGEE. This CDR3 spans 15 amino acids. V was cut by 4 bases and J by 6 bases, with 19 bases left in between. CDR3 sequence: CASSSQGRGVAEAFF. Written as DNA, the CDR3 is TGTGCCAGCAGCTCACAAGGCCGTGGGGTGGCTGAAGCTTTCTTT.

This clonotype has ten or more counts. The rearrangement joins TRBV28 to TRBJ1-4, with unresolved D. Trimming removed 6 bases from V and 0 bases from J, with 8 bases in between. The CDR3 extends over 14 amino acids. Germline values: CDR1 MDHEN, CDR2 SYDVKM. CDR3 sequence reads: CASSLDATNEKLFF. The CDR3, as DNA: TGTGCCAGCAGCCTGGACGCAACTAATGAAAAACTGTTTTTT.

The table lists this clonotype with many counts. The chain has TRBV28 and TRBJ1-5, with 8 positions matching TRBD1. V trimming: 5 bases; J trimming: 3 bases; junction bases outside the gene matches: 3. The CDR3 runs 14 residues. Germline assignment: CDR1 MDHEN and CDR2 SYDVKM. CDR3 region: CASSPTGVNQPQHF. The DNA of the CDR3 is TGTGCCAGCAGTCCGACAGGGGTCAATCAGCCCCAGCATTTT.

This clonotype came up many times. This chain links TRBV12-3 or TRBV12-4 with TRBJ1-5; 7 nucleotides align to TRBD1. CDR3 length: 15 residues. V gave up 1 base and J gave up 6 bases; unmatched junction bases: 6. The CDR3 coding sequence is TGTGCCAGCAGTTTAGGTACAGGGGCGGTTCAGCCCCAGCATTTT. This gives the protein CASSLGTGAVQPQHF.

This clonotype has just a few counts. CDR3 DNA sequence: TGCAGTGCTAGAGATGCAGGGGGGGGTGGCTACAATGAGCAGTTCTTC. This translates into CSARDAGGGGYNEQFF. The V gene is TRBV20-1, the J gene TRBJ2-1, with D perhaps matching TRBD1 or TRBD2 (7 bases each). V lost 0 bases and J 3 bases, leaving 15 bases between the germline ends. CDR1 is DFQATT, CDR2 SNEGSKA, per germline (reference sequence). The CDR3 covers 16 residues.

This clonotype was recorded a few times. The chain uses TRBV15 and TRBJ1-5, with 8 bases matching TRBD1. Trimming cost V 0 bases and J 6 bases; bases outside gene matches: 4. This CDR3 has 15 amino acids. From germline, CDR1 is LNHNV and CDR2 YYDKDF (reference sequence). The CDR3 region is CATSRERTGSQPQHF. The CDR3 nucleotides read TGTGCCACCAGCAGAGAGAGGACAGGGTCTCAGCCCCAGCATTTT.

The V call is TRBV6-2 or TRBV6-3, the J call TRBJ1-5; D is possibly TRBD1 (6 bases). CDR3 size: 15 residues. Germline CDR1 and CDR2: MNHEY and SVGEGT. Trimming stripped 0 bases from V and 1 base from J, with 7 bases between. The CDR3 nucleotides read TGTGCCAGCAGTTACTCTCAGGGGAGCAATCAGCCCCAGCATTTT. It encodes CASSYSQGSNQPQHF.

The chain couples TRBV7-9 to TRBJ1-2; no firm D call. Deletions cut 5 bases from V and 7 bases from J, with 8 bases between. This CDR3 comprises 11 residues. Looked up from germline, CDR1 is SEHNR and CDR2 is FQNEAQ (reference sequence). The CDR3 loop is CASSPDFGYTF. The CDR3 DNA follows: TGTGCCAGCAGCCCAGATTTTGGCTACACCTTC.

CDR3 residues: CASSSSVMGGTEAFF. In nucleotides, the CDR3 is TGTGCCAGCAGCTCTAGCGTGATGGGGGGCACTGAAGCTTTCTTT. The rearrangement links TRBV7-2 to TRBJ1-1, with D tentatively TRBD1 (5 bases). Germline CDR1 is SGHTA and CDR2 is FQGNSA. The CDR3 has 15 residues. V gave up 4 bases and J gave up 4 bases, with 16 bases separating them.

The table lists this clonotype with a few counts. CDR3 in amino acids: CSVEGAVQGEAYGYTF. The CDR3 DNA is TGCAGCGTTGAAGGGGCCGTCCAGGGGGAAGCCTATGGCTACACCTTC. The V call is TRBV29-1, the J call TRBJ1-2, with TRBD1 matching 7 bases. Germline assignment: CDR1 SQVTM and CDR2 ANQGSEA. V trimming: 1 base; J trimming: 4 bases; junction bases outside the gene matches: 12. This CDR3 contains 16 residues.

This clonotype was picked up many times. This chain uses TRBV7-2 with TRBJ2-3; D is unresolved. Deletions cut 2 bases from V and 3 bases from J, with 3 bases between. Germline V gene sequence: CDR1 SGHTA, CDR2 FQGNSA. The CDR3 has 12 residues. The chain's CDR3 is CASSLLTDTQYF. The CDR3 bases are TGTGCCAGCAGCTTACTGACAGATACGCAGTATTTT.

This clonotype was counted between two and nine times. The chain employs TRBV29-1 and TRBJ1-1; tentatively, D is TRBD1 (5 bases). Between the trimmed V and J ends, which lost 8 bases and 3 bases, there was a span of 16 bases. The CDR3 covers 13 residues. Germline lookup yields CDR1 SQVTM and CDR2 ANQGSEA. CDR3 in DNA: TGCAGCACCTCAGAGATGGGGGACACTGAAGCTTTCTTT. The encoded protein is CSTSEMGDTEAFF.

This clonotype showed up many times. The rearrangement uses TRBV24-1 and TRBJ2-4; D remains unclear. The CDR3 runs to 11 residues. Germline V CDR1 and CDR2: KGHDR, SFDVKD. V was trimmed by 4 bases and J by 8 bases, leaving 5 bases between them. CDR3 sequence (DNA): TGTGCCACCAGTGACGGATACATTCAGTACTTC. Protein sequence: CATSDGYIQYF.

The table lists this clonotype with many counts. The chain links TRBV7-2 to TRBJ1-1; D is unresolved. Trimming removed 4 bases from V and 0 bases from J, with 12 bases in between. The CDR3 is 15 amino acids. Germline loops: CDR1 SGHTA, CDR2 FQGNSA. The CDR3 protein is CASSWGGLLNTEAFF. CDR3 DNA: TGTGCCAGCAGCTGGGGTGGATTACTGAACACTGAAGCTTTCTTT.

Ten or more counts support this clonotype. The chain combines TRBV7-2 with TRBJ2-6; no reliable D call. The CDR3 runs 18 residues. V was cut by 5 bases and J by 0 bases, with 17 bases left in between. Germline V gene lookup returns CDR1 SGHTA and CDR2 FQGNSA. The CDR3 spells CASSPTTDDISGANVLTF. The DNA for the CDR3 is TGTGCCAGCAGCCCTACCACCGACGACATCTCTGGGGCCAACGTCCTGACTTTC.

This clonotype has a handful of counts. The rearrangement uses TRBV13 and TRBJ2-7; D gene unclear. The germline V gene encodes CDR1 PRHDT and CDR2 FYEKMQ (reference sequence). This CDR3 has 13 residues. Trimming removed 2 bases from V and 3 bases from J, with 8 bases in between. The CDR3, as DNA: TGTGCCAGCAGCTTACAAATAGGCTACGAGCAGTACTTC. It translates to CASSLQIGYEQYF.

The chain has TRBV20-1 and TRBJ2-3, with 7 bases aligning to TRBD2. J lost 4 bases, V lost 6 bases, and 13 bases had no gene match. The CDR3 is 15 amino acids. From germline, CDR1 is DFQATT and CDR2 SNEGSKA (reference sequence). CDR3 protein: CSAPNTGGPADTQYF. CDR3 nucleotides: TGCAGTGCCCCAAACACGGGGGGTCCGGCAGATACGCAGTATTTT.

This clonotype turned up a few times. Here the CDR3 DNA reads TGTGCCAGCCACATGGCGGAGGGAACGGCTTTCTTT. Protein product: CASHMAEGTAFF. The J gene is TRBJ1-1, the V gene TRBV28, with D unresolved. CDR3 length: 12 amino acids. Trimming took 8 bases from V and 11 from J, leaving 18 bases between them. Germline CDR1 reads MDHEN; CDR2 reads SYDVKM.

This clonotype was counted many times. The chain couples TRBV6-5 to TRBJ1-1; D unclear. CDR3 length: 14 amino acids. Germline CDR1 reads MNHEY; CDR2 reads SVGAGI. The V gene lost 2 bases and the J gene lost 6 bases, with 13 bases spanning the gap. CDR3 nucleotide sequence: TGTGCCAGCAGTTACAACACTCTCTCATCTGAAGCTTTCTTT. Its protein is CASSYNTLSSEAFF.

This clonotype turned up a few times. The CDR3 sequence is CASRPGQYTDTQYF. As DNA, the CDR3 is TGTGCCAGCAGGCCCGGACAGTACACAGATACGCAGTATTTT. This chain links TRBV12-3 or TRBV12-4 with TRBJ2-3, with D possibly matching TRBD1 (6 bases). V lost 6 bases and J 2 bases, leaving 12 bases between the germline ends. The CDR3 covers 14 residues.

This clonotype has more than one count but fewer than ten. V usage is TRBV5-4 and J usage is TRBJ2-1; 8 bases match TRBD2. The CDR3 extends over 17 amino acids. In germline, CDR1 is SGHNT, CDR2 YYREEE (reference sequence). After removal of 4 bases from V and 4 bases from J, the junction contained 13 bases not matched to a gene. This CDR3 is CASSRGDYSGSYNEQFF. As DNA, the CDR3 is TGTGCCAGCAGCCGGGGCGACTACAGCGGGAGTTACAATGAGCAGTTCTTC.

In this sample, this clonotype turned up many times. The rearrangement uses TRBV7-6 and TRBJ2-2; TRBD2 is a possible D gene (5 bases). The ends were cut back, 6 bases at V and 4 bases at J, with 6 bases in the middle. Germline lookup yields CDR1 SGHVS and CDR2 FNYEAQ. The CDR3 has 12 amino acids. In DNA, the CDR3 is TGTGCCAGCAGAAGCGGCACCGGGGAGCTGTTTTTT. This encodes CASRSGTGELFF. The full variable domain, its missing parts supplied by reference TRBV7-6 and TRBJ2-2, is GAGVSQSPRYKVTKRGQDVALRCDPISGHVSLYWYRQALGQGPEFLTYFNYEAQQDKSGLPNDRFSAERPEGSISTLTIQRTEQRDSAMYRCASRSGTGELFFGEGSRLTVL.

In its sample, this clonotype was seen a few times. This rearrangement joins TRBV6-8 to TRBJ2-1, with 8 nucleotides matching TRBD2. With 7 bases clipped from V and 6 bases from J, the junction kept 8 bases outside the gene matches. The germline CDR1 and CDR2 sequences are MNHGY and SAAAGT. The CDR3 covers 14 residues. CDR3 protein: CASTTRGGRNEQFF. For the CDR3, the DNA is TGTGCCAGCACTACCCGGGGGGGTCGCAATGAGCAGTTCTTC.

In its sample, this clonotype was seen many times. The J gene is TRBJ1-1, the V gene TRBV7-8; 10 bases match TRBD1. Looked up from germline, CDR1 is SGHVS and CDR2 is FQNEAQ. CDR3 length: 16 residues. The V segment lost 5 bases and the J segment 5 bases; nucleotides outside the gene matches: 11. CDR3 nucleotide sequence: TGTGCCAGCAGCATCCTCGGGGGACAGGGGAGGACTGAAGCTTTCTTT. Protein product: CASSILGGQGRTEAFF.